This is a list of T cell receptor beta chains from one sample in a study of blood T cell repertoires in COVID-19. Generated by immunoSEQ multiplex PCR, the TCRdb table keeps only in-frame clones and is missing some. Of under 150,000 clones listed, about four fifths were seen once; the top ten hold 13%. Sequences were obtained from peripheral blood. All receptors derive from a man older than 75 with acute or convalescent COVID-19. Both conserved end residues are part of each CDR3. Each record gives: J gene, V gene, D gene, clone size, CDR3 DNA, CDR3 protein. The D gene is left open where the match is weak. The size entry is marked missing in some rows and otherwise reads once, few, many or a size class.

>TRBJ1-4|TRBV2|.|.
TGTGCCAGCATGGCCTGGGGGGGGGCGTCTCTTAGGGCTGAAAAACTGTTTTTT
CASMAWGGASLRAEKLFF
>TRBJ2-7|TRBV28|TRBD1|.
TGTGCCAGCAGTCCCGACAGGGCCCAATACTATTACGAGCAGTACTTC
CASSPDRAQYYYEQYF
>TRBJ1-1|TRBV7-3|TRBD1|.
TGTGCCAGCAGCGCCCGGGACAGGAACACTGAAGCTTTCTTT
CASSARDRNTEAFF
>TRBJ2-5|TRBV5-1|.|.
TGCGCCAGCAGCTTGGCTCAACAAGGGGTGGGGGAGACCCAGTACTTC
CASSLAQQGVGETQYF
>TRBJ2-2|TRBV19|TRBD2|few
TGTGCCAGTAGTATCGGAACTAGCGGGAACACCGGGGAGCTGTTTTTT
CASSIGTSGNTGELFF
>TRBJ1-3|TRBV30|.|.
TGTGGTGGGTCAGGGGTAGGAAACACCATATATTTT
CGGSGVGNTIYF
>TRBJ2-1|TRBV6-4|.|.
TGTGCCAGCAGTATCTTTTCGACAAGGGAGCAGTTCTTC
CASSIFSTREQFF
>TRBJ2-6|TRBV2|.|.
TGTGCCAGCAGTGAAGGGCGGAGCTCTGGGGCCAACGTCCTGACTTTC
CASSEGRSSGANVLTF
>TRBJ2-1|TRBV19|.|.
TGTGCCAGTAGTATAGAGGACAGCGACAATGAGCAGTTCTTC
CASSIEDSDNEQFF
>TRBJ1-1|TRBV4-1|.|few
TGCGCCAGCAGCCAAGATTTAGTAACGAACAGAAGGGGCACTGAAGCTTTCTTT
CASSQDLVTNRRGTEAFF
>TRBJ1-5|TRBV5-8|TRBD1|.
TGTGCCAGCAGCTGGGACAGGGGCGGCCAGCCCCAGCATTTT
CASSWDRGGQPQHF
>TRBJ2-3|TRBV2|TRBD1|.
TGTGCCAGCAGTGACGACGGGACAGTGGGCACAGATACGCAGTATTTT
CASSDDGTVGTDTQYF
>TRBJ2-2|TRBV4-2|TRBD2|.
TGTGCCAGCAGCCAAGATCGGGCTAGCGGGGACACCGGGGAGCTGTTTTTT
CASSQDRASGDTGELFF
>TRBJ1-5|TRBV5-8|.|.
TGTGCCAGCAGCTGGCGGACTTCCCAGCCCCAGCATTTT
CASSWRTSQPQHF
>TRBJ2-3|TRBV10-3|TRBD2|.
TGTGCCATCAGTTCCGGGACTAGCGGGGGGGCCAGCACAGATACGCAGTATTTT
CAISSGTSGGASTDTQYF
>TRBJ2-6|TRBV5-4|.|once
TGTGCCAGCAGCTTGTTGGCAATCTCTGGGGCCAACGTCCTGACTTTC
CASSLLAISGANVLTF
>TRBJ1-5|TRBV27|.|.
TGTGCCAGCAGCCGCACAGGCAGGGGCAATCAGCCCCAGCATTTT
CASSRTGRGNQPQHF
>TRBJ1-2|TRBV9|.|.
TGTGCCAGCAGCGACAGGGCCTATGGCTACACCTTC
CASSDRAYGYTF
>TRBJ2-7|TRBV2|TRBD2|.
TGTGCCAGCAGTGAAGCAAGCGGGAGAAACTACGAGCAGTACTTC
CASSEASGRNYEQYF
>TRBJ2-1|TRBV7-3|TRBD2|.
TGTGCCAGCAGCCCGAGGACTAGCGGGGGGTCCAATGAGCAGTTCTTC
CASSPRTSGGSNEQFF
>TRBJ1-4|TRBV19|TRBD1|.
TGTGCCAGTAGTGGCGGACAGGCCCGGAAACTGTTTTTT
CASSGGQARKLFF
>TRBJ1-6|TRBV4-1|TRBD1|.
TGCGCCAGCAGCCGAGAGGACAGGCTTAATTCACCCCTCCACTTT
CASSREDRLNSPLHF
>TRBJ1-1|TRBV27|.|.
TGTGCCAGCAGCCGTACAGGGAACCCCACTGAAGCTTTCTTT
CASSRTGNPTEAFF
>TRBJ2-5|TRBV5-1|TRBD2|.
TGCGCCTATCTTAGCGGGGACCGCCAAGAGACCCAGTACTTC
CAYLSGDRQETQYF
>TRBJ1-4|TRBV28|TRBD1|.
TGTGCCAGCAGATTTCGGCAGGGGGGTGAAAAACTGTTTTTT
CASRFRQGGEKLFF
>TRBJ1-5|TRBV10-3|TRBD1|.
TGTGCCATCAGGGCAGGGGGCAACGATCAGCCCCAGCATTTT
CAIRAGGNDQPQHF
>TRBJ1-5|TRBV2|TRBD1|few
TGTGCCAGCAGTGCGTCAGGGGGAGGAAATCAGCCCCAGCATTTT
CASSASGGGNQPQHF
>TRBJ2-5|TRBV7-2|.|.
TGTGCCAGCAGCTTAGGGGTGGGCTACGGAATCCAAGAGACCCAGTACTTC
CASSLGVGYGIQETQYF
>TRBJ1-5|TRBV2|TRBD1|.
TGTGCCAGCAGCGGGACAGGGAATAATCAGCCCCAGCATTTT
CASSGTGNNQPQHF
>TRBJ2-3|TRBV7-2|TRBD2|once
TGTGCCAGCAGCCCGAGGGCCAGCGGGGGCGGCCCACGCACAGATACGCAGTATTTT
CASSPRASGGGPRTDTQYF
>TRBJ2-5|TRBV24-1|.|.
TGTGCCACCAGTGATCGAGGACCGGGAAGAGGAGAGACCCAGTACTTC
CATSDRGPGRGETQYF
>TRBJ1-3|TRBV30|.|.
TGTGCCTGGGCAGGGGTTTTGGGAAACACCATATATTTT
CAWAGVLGNTIYF
>TRBJ2-3|TRBV9|TRBD2|.
TGTGCCAGCAGCGCCCGGACTAGCGTAGATACGCAGTATTTT
CASSARTSVDTQYF
>TRBJ1-2|TRBV11-3|TRBD1|.
TGTGCCAGCAGCTGGACAGGGGGTGGAAAAAATGGCTACACCTTC
CASSWTGGGKNGYTF
>TRBJ2-5|TRBV7-2|.|.
TGTGCCAGCAGCTTAGGTCGCGGGGACCAAGAGACCCAGTACTTC
CASSLGRGDQETQYF
>TRBJ1-5|TRBV28|TRBD1|.
TGTGCCAGCAGCCCTCGGGACAGGGGGTACGATCAGCCCCAGCATTTT
CASSPRDRGYDQPQHF
>TRBJ2-2|TRBV6-5|TRBD2|.
TGTGCCAGCAGAGGCGGGGGGGCCACGAACGGGGAGCTGTTTTTT
CASRGGGATNGELFF
>TRBJ1-3|TRBV9|.|few
TGTGCCAGCAGCGTAGCTCAGGGCGCTGGAAACACCATATATTTT
CASSVAQGAGNTIYF
>TRBJ2-1|TRBV19|.|.
TGTGCCAGTAGTATTTCAGGGGTTTCGTACAATGAGCAGTTCTTC
CASSISGVSYNEQFF
>TRBJ2-3|TRBV5-8|.|few
TGTGCCAGCAGCCCGCGAGGGGCAGGGGCAGATACGCAGTATTTT
CASSPRGAGADTQYF
>TRBJ1-3|TRBV28|TRBD1|.
TGTGCCAGCAGCGAATCCGGGACAGGGGGATACACCATATATTTT
CASSESGTGGYTIYF
>TRBJ1-1|TRBV29-1|TRBD1|.
TGCAGCACGGGACAGGGGGCGAGGACTGAAGCTTTCTTT
CSTGQGARTEAFF
>TRBJ1-1|TRBV3-1/TRBV3-2|.|.
TGTGCCAGCAGCCTTACAGGGTGGAACACTGAAGCTTTCTTT
CASSLTGWNTEAFF
>TRBJ1-5|TRBV6-6|.|.
TGTGCCAGCAGTTACTCGGTGGCAGTTAATCAGCCCCAGCATTTT
CASSYSVAVNQPQHF
>TRBJ2-1|TRBV5-1|TRBD2|.
TGCGCCAGCAGCGACGGACTAGCGGGGGTTAATGAGCAGTTCTTC
CASSDGLAGVNEQFF
>TRBJ2-7|TRBV30|.|.
TGTGCCTGGAGTGTGATCGGAGACGGACACTACGAGCAGTACTTC
CAWSVIGDGHYEQYF
>TRBJ1-1|TRBV24-1|.|few
TGTGCCACCAGTACTGGACAGCTAAACACTGAAGCTTTCTTT
CATSTGQLNTEAFF
>TRBJ2-3|TRBV7-2|.|.
TGTGCCAGCAGCTCGGACACCGCTAGCACAGATACGCAGTATTTT
CASSSDTASTDTQYF